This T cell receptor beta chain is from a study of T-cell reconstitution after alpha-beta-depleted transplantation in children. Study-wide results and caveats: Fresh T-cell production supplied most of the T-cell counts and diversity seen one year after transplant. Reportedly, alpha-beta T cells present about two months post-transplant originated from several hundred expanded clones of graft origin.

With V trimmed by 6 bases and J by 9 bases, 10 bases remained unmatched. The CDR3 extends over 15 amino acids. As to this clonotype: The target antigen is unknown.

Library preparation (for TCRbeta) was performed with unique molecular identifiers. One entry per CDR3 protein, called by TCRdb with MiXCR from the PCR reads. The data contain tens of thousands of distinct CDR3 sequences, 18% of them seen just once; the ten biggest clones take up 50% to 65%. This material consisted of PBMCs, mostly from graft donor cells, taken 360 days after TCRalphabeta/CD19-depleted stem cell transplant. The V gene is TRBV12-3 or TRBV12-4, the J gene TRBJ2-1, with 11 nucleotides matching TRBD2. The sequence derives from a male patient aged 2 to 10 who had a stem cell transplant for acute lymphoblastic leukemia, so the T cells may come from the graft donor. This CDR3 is CASSRTSGSLAEQFF. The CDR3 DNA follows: TGTGCCAGCAGCCGGACTAGCGGGTCGCTAGCTGAGCAGTTCTTC.